The clone carrying this T cell receptor beta chain was seen ten or more times. TCRdb itself ran the RT-PCR reads through MiXCR, one entry per CDR3 protein. Among roughly 940,000 distinct CDR3 sequences listed, about 20% were seen once. This entry comes from a study of patients and donors after allogeneic stem cell transplantation. The CDR3 totals 14 residues. Trimming left V 1 base short and J 6 bases short, with 10 bases between. Looked up from germline, CDR1 is SEHNR and CDR2 is FQNEAQ (reference sequence). The sample taken for sequencing was blood, either unsorted or a sorted T cell fraction (not recorded which). This chain joins TRBV7-9 and TRBJ2-1; no clear D gene. This receptor was obtained from a human donor who was either an allogeneic HSCT recipient or a stem cell or donor lymphocyte infusion donor (not recorded which). It is not recorded whose cells these are; they may come from a transplant donor. CDR3 sequence (DNA): TGTGCCAGCAGCTTAGGGTTAGGAGTCAATGAGCAGTTCTTC. It codes for CASSLGLGVNEQFF.